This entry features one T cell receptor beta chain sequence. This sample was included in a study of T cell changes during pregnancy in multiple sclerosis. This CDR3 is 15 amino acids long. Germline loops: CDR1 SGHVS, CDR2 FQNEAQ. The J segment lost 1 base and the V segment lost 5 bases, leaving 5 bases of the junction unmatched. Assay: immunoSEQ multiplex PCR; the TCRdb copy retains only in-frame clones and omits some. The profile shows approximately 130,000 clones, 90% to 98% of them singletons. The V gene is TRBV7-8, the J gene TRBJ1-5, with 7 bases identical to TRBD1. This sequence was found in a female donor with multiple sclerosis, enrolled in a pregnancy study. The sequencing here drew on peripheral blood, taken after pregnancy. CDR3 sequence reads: CASSSTGVSNQPQHF. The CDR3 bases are TGTGCCAGCAGCAGCACAGGGGTAAGCAATCAGCCCCAGCATTTT.